This TCR beta chain was obtained from a study of T cell responses to AZD1222 COVID-19 vaccine. Study observations and caveats: Receipt of two AZD1222 doses was followed by a rise in Spike-specific TCR breadth and depth. As reported, nearly half of all spike-specific TCRs target variant regions that are unmutated. Across the whole spike, CD4 TCRs peaked at regions 160-218 and 743-854.

A word on this clone: No antigen is known for it.

The CDR3 totals 12 residues. CDR1 and CDR2 from the germline V gene are LNHDA and SQIVND (reference sequence). Between the trimmed V and J ends, which lost 4 bases and 11 bases, there was a span of 12 bases. TCRdb's copy holds only in-frame clones and misses some; the assay was immunoSEQ multiplex PCR. The sample carries roughly 120,000 clones, around 90% recorded once. This clonotype was obtained from an adult in good health. The chain couples TRBV19 to TRBJ1-5; D not certain. Sequences were derived from peripheral blood, sampled on day 0 of MenACWY control vaccination. For the CDR3, the DNA is TGTGCCAGTAGTAAGGAGGGAAGGTCCCAGCATTTT. Protein product: CASSKEGRSQHF.